A selection of T cell receptor beta chains follows, all from one sample in a study of blood T cell repertoires in COVID-19. Clones were sequenced by immunoSEQ multiplex PCR, and TCRdb holds only the in-frame ones, with some missing. The table has some 17,000 clones, roughly 87% seen once. Sequenced: peripheral blood. Source of these receptors: a man in his forties or fifties with active COVID-19. The CDR3 runs from the conserved cysteine through the conserved F or W. A D gene is named only where the DNA matches it firmly. Not all rows give a size; the values are once, few, many and, for expanded clones, a class.

j_call v_call clone_size d_call cdr3_aa cdr3_nt
TRBJ1-5 TRBV25-1 . TRBD1 CASSWTGGQPQHF TGTGCCAGCAGTTGGACAGGGGGTCAGCCCCAGCATTTT
TRBJ2-2 TRBV10-3 . TRBD2 CAIRNGGTGELFF TGTGCCATCAGGAACGGGGGGACCGGGGAGCTGTTTTTT
TRBJ1-5 TRBV6-5 . TRBD1 CASSQTGGRQPQHF TGTGCCAGCAGTCAAACAGGGGGCCGTCAGCCCCAGCATTTT
TRBJ2-7 TRBV18 . . CASSPGSSYEQYF TGTGCCAGCTCCCCAGGGAGCTCCTACGAGCAGTACTTC
TRBJ1-4 TRBV7-2 . TRBD1 CASSLEQGDEKLFF TGTGCCAGCAGCTTAGAGCAGGGGGATGAAAAACTGTTTTTT
TRBJ1-6 TRBV5-4 . . CASSIGQNSPLHF TGTGCCAGCAGCATCGGACAGAATTCACCCCTCCACTTT
TRBJ2-1 TRBV29-1 . . CSVGRQATYNEQFF TGCAGCGTTGGGCGACAGGCTACCTACAATGAGCAGTTCTTC
TRBJ1-1 TRBV3-1/TRBV3-2 . . CASCMTGSTEAFF TGTGCCAGCTGTATGACAGGAAGCACTGAAGCTTTCTTT
TRBJ2-1 TRBV4-2 . . CASSHSAGSSYNEQFF TGTGCCAGCAGCCACTCAGCGGGTAGCTCCTACAATGAGCAGTTCTTC
TRBJ2-3 TRBV19 . TRBD1 CASAGGWTDTQYF TGTGCCAGTGCAGGGGGCTGGACAGATACGCAGTATTTT
TRBJ2-1 TRBV9 . TRBD1 CASSEGQGYNEQFF TGTGCCAGCAGCGAGGGACAGGGTTACAATGAGCAGTTCTTC
TRBJ2-7 TRBV7-3 . . CASSNVPGYEQYF TGTGCCAGCAGCAACGTCCCAGGCTACGAGCAGTACTTC
TRBJ2-3 TRBV7-3 . . CASSSGLGRSDTQYF TGTGCCAGCAGCTCAGGGCTGGGCCGATCAGATACGCAGTATTTT
TRBJ2-4 TRBV10-1 . . CASTAEETPIAKNIQYF TGCGCCAGCACCGCAGAAGAGACTCCAATAGCCAAAAACATTCAGTACTTC
TRBJ1-2 TRBV5-4 once . CASTQEVGVNYGYTF TGTGCCAGCACACAAGAAGTCGGGGTTAACTATGGCTACACCTTC
TRBJ1-2 TRBV7-9 . TRBD1 CASSSQGQDGTGKHGYTF TGTGCCAGCAGCTCTCAGGGACAGGACGGAACGGGAAAGCATGGCTACACCTTC
TRBJ2-3 TRBV4-1 . TRBD1 CASSQAGTGTDTQYF TGCGCCAGCAGCCAAGCTGGGACAGGGACTGATACGCAGTATTTT
TRBJ2-1 TRBV5-5 . . CASSLQTGTEQFF TGTGCCAGCAGCTTGCAGACCGGGACAGAGCAGTTCTTC
TRBJ2-6 TRBV15 . TRBD1 CATSRDTGGGRGANVLTF TGTGCCACCAGCAGGGACACAGGGGGCGGTCGTGGGGCCAACGTCCTGACTTTC
TRBJ2-3 TRBV4-2 . . CASSQTSGSTDTQYF TGTGCCAGCAGCCAGACCAGCGGCAGCACAGATACGCAGTATTTT
TRBJ2-3 TRBV2 . TRBD2 CASRKLASSTDTQYF TGTGCCAGCAGGAAACTAGCGTCTAGCACAGATACGCAGTATTTT
TRBJ2-1 TRBV10-3 . TRBD2 CAIEEAGVNEQFF TGTGCCATCGAAGAAGCGGGAGTCAATGAGCAGTTCTTC
TRBJ2-3 TRBV7-2 . TRBD2 CASSFGLRTSGREDTQYF TGTGCCAGCAGCTTTGGGCTTAGGACTAGCGGGAGAGAAGATACGCAGTATTTT
TRBJ2-2 TRBV11-3 . TRBD2 CASSSRGSGRAPGELFF TGTGCCAGCAGCTCCCGTGGCAGCGGGAGGGCCCCCGGGGAGCTGTTTTTT
TRBJ1-1 TRBV6-2/TRBV6-3 . . CASSLAGRSDTEAFF TGTGCCAGCAGCCTGGCAGGGAGGTCCGACACTGAAGCTTTCTTT
TRBJ2-3 TRBV12-3/TRBV12-4 . TRBD2 CASSSAGGGAQYF TGTGCCAGCAGTTCGGCGGGAGGGGGAGCGCAGTATTTT
TRBJ2-1 TRBV5-4 . TRBD2 CASSSLSGTSIGNEQFF TGTGCCAGCAGCTCCTTATCCGGGACTAGCATAGGAAATGAGCAGTTCTTC
TRBJ1-5 TRBV7-8 once . CASSLVQDQPQHF TGTGCCAGCAGCTTAGTCCAGGATCAGCCCCAGCATTTT
TRBJ2-3 TRBV7-6 . . CASSPATARGTDTQYF TGTGCCAGCAGCCCCGCGACAGCCCGGGGGACAGATACGCAGTATTTT
TRBJ2-1 TRBV19 . . CASSISGGLYNEQFF TGTGCCAGTAGTATATCCGGGGGTCTTTACAATGAGCAGTTCTTC
TRBJ1-1 TRBV19 few . CASSPRRAIKGYTEAFF TGTGCCAGTAGCCCCCGCAGGGCCATCAAAGGCTACACTGAAGCTTTCTTT
TRBJ1-1 TRBV11-3 . TRBD1 CASSLTTGGAEAFF TGTGCCAGCAGCCTGACGACAGGGGGTGCTGAAGCTTTCTTT
TRBJ1-5 TRBV27 . . CASSLRGDGSNQPQHF TGTGCCAGCAGCTTGCGGGGCGACGGGAGCAATCAGCCCCAGCATTTT
TRBJ2-1 TRBV27 . TRBD2 CASSLGLADNEQFF TGTGCCAGCAGTTTAGGACTAGCAGACAATGAGCAGTTCTTC
TRBJ1-3 TRBV7-9 once . CASIVVSGNTIYF TGTGCCAGCATAGTAGTATCCGGAAACACCATATATTTT
TRBJ1-6 TRBV4-2 few . CASSQDGQGTSPLHF TGTGCCAGCAGCCAAGATGGTCAGGGGACTTCACCCCTCCACTTT
TRBJ2-5 TRBV24-1 . . CATSAQGETQYF TGTGCCACCAGTGCCCAGGGAGAGACCCAGTACTTC
TRBJ2-4 TRBV7-8 . TRBD2 CASSLAAGGLNIQYF TGTGCCAGCAGCTTAGCCGCGGGAGGGCTTAACATTCAGTACTTC
TRBJ2-3 TRBV20-1 . . CSARRGDTQYF TGCAGTGCTAGGCGTGGAGATACGCAGTATTTT
TRBJ2-3 TRBV5-1 . . CASVLSQSTDTQYF TGCGCCAGCGTGTTATCGCAGTCCACAGATACGCAGTATTTT
TRBJ1-1 TRBV28 once . CASSSAGEAFF TGTGCCAGCAGCTCCGCAGGTGAAGCTTTCTTT
TRBJ2-7 TRBV6-5 . . CASSAGTTGEQYF TGTGCCAGCAGCGCCGGGACAACAGGCGAGCAGTACTTC
TRBJ2-5 TRBV5-1 . TRBD2 CASSLTGTSVQETQYF TGCGCCAGCAGCTTAACCGGGACTAGCGTACAAGAGACCCAGTACTTC
TRBJ2-2 TRBV7-3 . TRBD1 CASSLIGTGLRRNTGELFF TGTGCCAGCAGCTTAATTGGGACAGGACTTCGGAGGAACACCGGGGAGCTGTTTTTT
TRBJ1-2 TRBV7-2 . TRBD1 CASSLAQGGGYGYTF TGTGCCAGCAGCTTAGCCCAGGGGGGAGGTTATGGCTACACCTTC
TRBJ2-1 TRBV7-3 . TRBD2 CASSLEAGGLAGGHSYNEQFF TGTGCCAGCAGCTTAGAGGCAGGGGGACTAGCGGGAGGACACTCCTACAATGAGCAGTTCTTC
TRBJ1-5 TRBV29-1 . . CSVRDNYNQPQHF TGCAGCGTTCGGGACAACTACAATCAGCCCCAGCATTTT
TRBJ1-5 TRBV2 . TRBD1 CASSAGQGSGSNQPQHF TGTGCCAGCAGCGCGGGACAGGGGAGCGGTAGCAATCAGCCCCAGCATTTT
TRBJ1-2 TRBV6-5 . . CASTTREIYGYTF TGTGCCAGCACTACGCGGGAGATCTATGGCTACACCTTC